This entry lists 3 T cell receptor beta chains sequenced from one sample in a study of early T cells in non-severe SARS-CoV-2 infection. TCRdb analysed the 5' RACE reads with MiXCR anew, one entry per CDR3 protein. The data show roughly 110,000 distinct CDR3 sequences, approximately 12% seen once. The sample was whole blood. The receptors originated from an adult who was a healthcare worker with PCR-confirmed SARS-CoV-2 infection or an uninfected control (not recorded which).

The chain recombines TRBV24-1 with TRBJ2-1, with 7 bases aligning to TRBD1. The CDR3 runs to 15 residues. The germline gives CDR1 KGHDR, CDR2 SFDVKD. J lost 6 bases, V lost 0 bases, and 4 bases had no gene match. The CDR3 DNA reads TGTGCCACCAGTGATTTGCAAGGGACAGTCAATGAGCAGTTCTTC. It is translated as CATSDLQGTVNEQFF.

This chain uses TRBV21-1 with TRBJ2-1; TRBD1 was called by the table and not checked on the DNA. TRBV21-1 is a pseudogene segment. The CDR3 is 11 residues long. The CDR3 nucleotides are TGTGCCAGCATCCCCCTCGGGGAGCAGTTCTTC. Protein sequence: CASIPLGEQFF.

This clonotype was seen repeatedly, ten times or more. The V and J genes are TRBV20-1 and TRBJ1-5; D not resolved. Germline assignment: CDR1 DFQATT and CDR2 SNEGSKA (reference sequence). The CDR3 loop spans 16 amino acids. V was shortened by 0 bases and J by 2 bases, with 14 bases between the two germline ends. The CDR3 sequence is CSARDLRGFGNQPQHF. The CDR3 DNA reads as TGCAGTGCTAGAGATCTGCGGGGATTCGGCAATCAGCCCCAGCATTTT.